The 5 T cell receptor beta chains given below trace back to one sample, sequenced in a study of molecular identifiers for immune sequencing clone quantification. TCRdb re-derived calls from the PCR reads in MiXCR, one entry per CDR3 protein. The sample holds 490,000 or so distinct CDR3 sequences, around 23% seen once. The source material was naive CD8+ T cells from blood, with Jurkat cell RNA spiked in. Subset of the sample: FACS-sorted CD8+CD4-CCR7+CD45RA+ naive T cells. The receptors originated from a human donor in good health. Some libraries in this study had Jurkat cell RNA spiked in.

This clonotype was seen ten or more times. The gene calls are TRBV6-2 or TRBV6-3 and TRBJ2-7; 7 bases align to TRBD2. Germline CDR1 and CDR2: MNHEY and SVGEGT. CDR3 length equals 13 residues. J lost 2 bases, V lost 8 bases, and 6 bases had no gene match. The CDR3 here is CASAAGRAYEQYF. The CDR3 DNA sequence: TGTGCCAGCGCAGCGGGGAGAGCCTACGAGCAGTACTTC.

The chain recombines TRBV7-8 with TRBJ2-3, with 8 bases fitting TRBD2. With 5 bases clipped from V and 6 bases from J, the junction kept 16 bases outside the gene matches. The CDR3 covers 17 residues. Germline loops: CDR1 SGHVS, CDR2 FQNEAQ. The chain's CDR3 is CASSLIFFGGAGDTQYF. CDR3 DNA: TGTGCCAGCAGCCTAATATTTTTCGGGGGGGCCGGGGATACGCAGTATTTT. The full variable domain, with the rest looked up from reference TRBV7-8 and TRBJ2-3, is GAGVSQSPRYKVAKRGQDVALRCDPISGHVSLFWYQQALGQGPEFLTYFQNEAQLDKSGLPSDRFFAERPEGSVSTLKIQRTQQEDSAVYLCASSLIFFGGAGDTQYFGPGTRLTVL.

V gene TRBV4-1 combines with J gene TRBJ2-3, with D uncertain. This CDR3 region has 14 residues. Trimming left V 1 base short and J 2 bases short, with 7 bases between. Looked up from germline, CDR1 is MGHRA and CDR2 is YSYEKL. CDR3 residues: CASSQVLITDTQYF. The DNA of the CDR3 is TGCGCCAGCAGCCAAGTGTTAATCACAGATACGCAGTATTTT.

This clonotype has more than one count but fewer than ten. J is TRBJ1-5 and V is TRBV4-2; D gene ambiguous. Germline lookup yields CDR1 LGHNA and CDR2 YNFKEQ. Trimming removed 1 base at V and 5 bases at J, with 12 bases between. This CDR3 comprises 15 residues. CDR3 in DNA: TGTGCCAGCAGCCAAGTCCCAGTAGGTCATCAGCCCCAGCATTTT. This gives the protein CASSQVPVGHQPQHF.

The table lists this clonotype with a few counts. J is TRBJ2-1 and V is TRBV9; D remains ambiguous. The CDR3 has 16 amino acids. Trimming left V 1 base short and J 2 bases short, with 13 bases between. CDR1 is SGDLS and CDR2 is YYNGEE in the germline V gene. CDR3 bases: TGTGCCAGCAGCGTATCTCTGGGCCCGACCTACAATGAGCAGTTCTTC. Amino acids: CASSVSLGPTYNEQFF.